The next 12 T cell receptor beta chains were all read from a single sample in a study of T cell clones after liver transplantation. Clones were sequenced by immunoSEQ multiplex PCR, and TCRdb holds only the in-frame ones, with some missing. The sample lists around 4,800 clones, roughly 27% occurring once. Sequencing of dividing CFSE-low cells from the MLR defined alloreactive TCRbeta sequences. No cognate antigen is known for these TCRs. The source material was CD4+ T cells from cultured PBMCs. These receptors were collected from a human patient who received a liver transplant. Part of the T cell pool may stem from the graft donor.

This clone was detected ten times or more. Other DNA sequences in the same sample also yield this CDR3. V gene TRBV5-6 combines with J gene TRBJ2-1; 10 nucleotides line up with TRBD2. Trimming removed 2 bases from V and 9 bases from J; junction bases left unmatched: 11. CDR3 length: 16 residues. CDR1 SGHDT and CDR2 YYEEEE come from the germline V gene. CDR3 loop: CASSFRGASGGGEQFF. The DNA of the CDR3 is TGTGCCAGCAGCTTCCGCGGTGCCAGCGGGGGGGGTGAGCAGTTCTTC.

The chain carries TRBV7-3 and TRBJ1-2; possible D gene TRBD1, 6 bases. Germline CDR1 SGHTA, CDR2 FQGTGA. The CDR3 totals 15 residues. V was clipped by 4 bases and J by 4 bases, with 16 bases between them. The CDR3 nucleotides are TGTGCCAGCAGCTCGGACGAACAGGGCGGCTATGGCTACACCTTC. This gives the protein CASSSDEQGGYGYTF.

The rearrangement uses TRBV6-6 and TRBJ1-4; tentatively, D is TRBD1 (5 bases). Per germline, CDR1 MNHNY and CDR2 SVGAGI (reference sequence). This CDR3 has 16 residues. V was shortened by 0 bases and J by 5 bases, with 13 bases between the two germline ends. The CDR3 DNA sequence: TGTGCCAGCAGTTACTCCCGACCACCAGGGAATGAAAAACTGTTTTTT. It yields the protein CASSYSRPPGNEKLFF.

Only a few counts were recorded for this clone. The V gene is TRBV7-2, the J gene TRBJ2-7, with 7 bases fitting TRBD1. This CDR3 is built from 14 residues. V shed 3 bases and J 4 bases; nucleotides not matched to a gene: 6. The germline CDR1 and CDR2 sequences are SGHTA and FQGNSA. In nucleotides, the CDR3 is TGTGCCAGCAGCTTCGACAGGGTAAGGTACGAGCAGTACTTC. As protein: CASSFDRVRYEQYF.

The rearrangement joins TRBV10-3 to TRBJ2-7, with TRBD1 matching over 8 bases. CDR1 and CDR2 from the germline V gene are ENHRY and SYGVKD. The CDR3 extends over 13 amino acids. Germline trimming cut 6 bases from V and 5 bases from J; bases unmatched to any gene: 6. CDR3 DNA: TGTGCCATCAGCCGACAGGGGACCGACGAGCAGTACTTC. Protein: CAISRQGTDEQYF.

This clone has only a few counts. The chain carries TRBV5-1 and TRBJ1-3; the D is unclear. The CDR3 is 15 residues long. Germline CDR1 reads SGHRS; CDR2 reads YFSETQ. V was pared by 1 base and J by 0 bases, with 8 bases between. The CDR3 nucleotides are TGCGCCAGCAGCTTGCCACAAAGCTCTGGAAACACCATATATTTT. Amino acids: CASSLPQSSGNTIYF.

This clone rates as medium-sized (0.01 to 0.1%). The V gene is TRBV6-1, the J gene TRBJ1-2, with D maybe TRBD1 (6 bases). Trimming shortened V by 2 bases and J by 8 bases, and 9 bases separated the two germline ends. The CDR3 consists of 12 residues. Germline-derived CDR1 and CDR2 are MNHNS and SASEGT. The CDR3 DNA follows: TGTGCCAGCAGTGAAAGGGGGTACGGCTACACCTTC. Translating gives CASSERGYGYTF.

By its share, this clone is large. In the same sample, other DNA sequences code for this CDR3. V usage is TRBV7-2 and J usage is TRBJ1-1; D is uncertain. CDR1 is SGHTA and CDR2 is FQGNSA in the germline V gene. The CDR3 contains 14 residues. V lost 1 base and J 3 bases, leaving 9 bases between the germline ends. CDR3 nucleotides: TGTGCCAGCAGCTTAGACCCCACGGACACTGAAGCTTTCTTT. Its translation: CASSLDPTDTEAFF.

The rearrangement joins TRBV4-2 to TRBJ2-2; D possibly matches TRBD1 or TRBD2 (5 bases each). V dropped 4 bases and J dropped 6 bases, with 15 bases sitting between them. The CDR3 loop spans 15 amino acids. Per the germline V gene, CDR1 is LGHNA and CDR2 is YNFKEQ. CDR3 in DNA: TGTGCCAGCAGCCTAAACCCGGGACGATCCGGGGAGCTGTTTTTT. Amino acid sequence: CASSLNPGRSGELFF.

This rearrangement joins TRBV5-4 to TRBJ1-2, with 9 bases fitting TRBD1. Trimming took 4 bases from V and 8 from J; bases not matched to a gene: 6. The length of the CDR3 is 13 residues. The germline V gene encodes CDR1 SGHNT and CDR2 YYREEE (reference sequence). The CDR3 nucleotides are TGTGCCAGCAGCCGGGACAGGGTGGAGGGCTACACCTTC. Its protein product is CASSRDRVEGYTF.

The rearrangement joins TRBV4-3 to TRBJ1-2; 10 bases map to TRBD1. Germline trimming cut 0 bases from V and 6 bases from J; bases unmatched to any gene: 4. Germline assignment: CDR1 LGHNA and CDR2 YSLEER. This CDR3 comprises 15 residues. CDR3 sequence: CASSQEGQGWDGYTF. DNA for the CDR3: TGCGCCAGCAGCCAAGAGGGACAGGGGTGGGATGGCTACACCTTC.

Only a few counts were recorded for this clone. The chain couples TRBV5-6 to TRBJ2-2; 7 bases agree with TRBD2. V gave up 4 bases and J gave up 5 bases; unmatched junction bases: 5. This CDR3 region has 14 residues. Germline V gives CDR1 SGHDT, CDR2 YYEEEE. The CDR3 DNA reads TGTGCCAGCAGCCGGGAACTAGCGACCGGGGAGCTGTTTTTT. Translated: CASSRELATGELFF. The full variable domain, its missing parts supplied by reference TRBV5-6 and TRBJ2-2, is DAGVTQSPTHLIKTRGQQVTLRCSPKSGHDTVSWYQQALGQGPQFIFQYYEEEERQRGNFPDRFSGHQFPNYSSELNVNALLLGDSALYLCASSRELATGELFFGEGSRLTVL.